This TCR beta chain comes out of a study of blood T cell repertoires in COVID-19. Overall study context: Samples came from the United States, Italy and Spain, spanning acute and convalescent COVID-19. Sample material is recorded as cDNA or gDNA derived from T cells, B-cell-depleted T cells, or PBMCs.

Some clones are missing from TCRdb's copy, which holds only in-frame ones; the method was immunoSEQ multiplex PCR. The sample yields approximately 210,000 clones, roughly 85% seen once. The source material was peripheral blood. This receptor was identified in a man aged 25-45 years who had recovered from COVID-19.

The CDR3 DNA reads as TGTGCCAGCCAACATACAGACAGTGGCCAGTACTTC. Its protein is CASQHTDSGQYF. The chain couples TRBV18 to TRBJ2-5; TRBD1 is a possible D gene (5 bases). The V end was cut by 8 bases, the J end by 10 bases, with 17 bases between. The germline CDR1 and CDR2 sequences are KGHSH and LQKENI. CDR3 length: 12 residues.